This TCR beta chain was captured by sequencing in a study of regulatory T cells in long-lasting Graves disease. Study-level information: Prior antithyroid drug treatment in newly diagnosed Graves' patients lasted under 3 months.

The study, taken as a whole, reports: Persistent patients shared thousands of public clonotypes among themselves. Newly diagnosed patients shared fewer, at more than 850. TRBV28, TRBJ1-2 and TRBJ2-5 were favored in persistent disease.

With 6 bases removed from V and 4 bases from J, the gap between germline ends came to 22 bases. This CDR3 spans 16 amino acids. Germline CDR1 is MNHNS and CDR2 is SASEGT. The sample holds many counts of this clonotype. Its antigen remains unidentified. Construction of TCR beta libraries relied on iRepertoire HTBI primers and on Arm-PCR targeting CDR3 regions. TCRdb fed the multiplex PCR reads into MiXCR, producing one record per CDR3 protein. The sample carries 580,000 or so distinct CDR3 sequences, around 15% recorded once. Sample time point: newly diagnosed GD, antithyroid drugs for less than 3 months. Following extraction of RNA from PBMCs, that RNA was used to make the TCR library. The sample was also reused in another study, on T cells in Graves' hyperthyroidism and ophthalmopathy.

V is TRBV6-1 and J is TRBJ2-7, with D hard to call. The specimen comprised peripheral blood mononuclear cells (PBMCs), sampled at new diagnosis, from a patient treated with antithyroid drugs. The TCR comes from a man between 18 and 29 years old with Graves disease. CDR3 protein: CASSEARGAAGYEQYF. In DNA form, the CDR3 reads TGTGCCAGCAGCGAGGCACGAGGAGCAGCTGGGTACGAGCAGTACTTC.